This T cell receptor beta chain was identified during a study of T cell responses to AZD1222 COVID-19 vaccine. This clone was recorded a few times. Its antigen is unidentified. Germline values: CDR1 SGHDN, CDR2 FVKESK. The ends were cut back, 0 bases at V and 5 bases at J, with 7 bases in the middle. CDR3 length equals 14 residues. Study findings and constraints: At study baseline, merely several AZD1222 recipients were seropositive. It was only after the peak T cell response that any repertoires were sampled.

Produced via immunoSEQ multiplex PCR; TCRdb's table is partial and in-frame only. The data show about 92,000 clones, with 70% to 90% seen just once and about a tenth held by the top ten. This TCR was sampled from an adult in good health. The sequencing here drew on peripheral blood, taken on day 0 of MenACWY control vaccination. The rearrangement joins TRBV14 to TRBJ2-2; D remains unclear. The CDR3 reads CASSQEVVTGELFF. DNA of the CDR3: TGTGCCAGCAGCCAAGAAGTCGTAACCGGGGAGCTGTTTTTT.